This entry is about one T cell receptor (beta chain). Assay: immunoSEQ multiplex PCR; the TCRdb copy retains only in-frame clones and omits some. Here the sample spans 60,000 to 80,000 clones, about nine tenths being singletons. This entry is derived from a study of OX40 agonist ivuxolimab in advanced cancers. At the level of the study: Patients got intravenous ivuxolimab at 0.01 to 10 mg/kg every 2 weeks. Dose-escalation patients had hepatocellular carcinoma, melanoma, renal cell or head and neck cancer. Partial response was recorded in three patients: one hepatocellular carcinoma and two cutaneous melanoma cases.

The V gene end was trimmed by 4 bases and the J gene end by 7 bases; junction bases not matched to a gene: 3. The CDR3 loop spans 14 amino acids. CDR1 and CDR2 from the germline V gene are LNHDA and SQIVND (reference sequence). Source: CD4+ or CD8+ T cells sorted from blood, taken in a trial of the OX40 agonist ivuxolimab. The rearrangement uses TRBV19 and TRBJ2-2, with 10 bases matching TRBD1. This TCR came from an adult with an advanced solid tumor such as melanoma, head and neck, liver or kidney cancer. In DNA form, the CDR3 reads TGTGCCAGTAGTACCCGGACAGGGGGCGGGGAGCTGTTTTTT. It translates to CASSTRTGGGELFF.